This T cell receptor (beta chain) emerged from a study of metastatic and nonmetastatic thyroid tumors. TCRdb re-called clones from the PCR reads using MiXCR. Altogether approximately 28,000 clones are present, approximately 19% being singletons, with the ten largest covering 20% to 25%. Trimming removed 1 base at V and 4 bases at J, with 11 bases between. The CDR3 loop spans 14 amino acids. Germline V gene sequence: CDR1 SGHAT, CDR2 FQNNGV. Ahead of thyroid surgery, no patient had received treatment of any kind. The sample taken for sequencing was blood. The J gene is TRBJ2-7, the V gene TRBV11-2, with D possibly called TRBD1 or TRBD2 (6 bases each). The receptor was isolated from a female donor with papillary thyroid cancer or a benign thyroid nodule (not recorded which). Some clones in this sample may be carry-over from other donors' samples. The CDR3 is CASSLGRGGYEQYF. As DNA, the CDR3 is TGTGCCAGCAGCTTAGGCAGGGGAGGTTACGAGCAGTACTTC.